What follows are 17 T cell receptor beta chains derived from one specimen sequenced in a study of shared clonotypes between healthy human individuals. Naive CD8 cells comprised CD45RO-negative, CCR7-positively selected cells, excluding terminally differentiated effector memory CD45RA+ cells. Clones were sequenced by immunoSEQ multiplex PCR, and TCRdb holds only the in-frame ones, with some missing. The sample includes some 2.1 million clones, 93% of them seen just once. Sequencing used naive CD8+ T cells from PBMCs. The receptor set was obtained from a man aged 18 to 30 in good health. Some clones in this sample may be carry-over from other donors' samples.

This clone appeared a few times. In the same sample, other DNA sequences code for this CDR3. The V call is TRBV19, the J call TRBJ1-5, with a weak D call TRBD1 (5 bases). Germline V lookup: CDR1 LNHDA, CDR2 SQIVND (reference sequence). The V gene lost 2 bases and the J gene lost 7 bases, with 9 bases spanning the gap. The CDR3 contains 13 residues. DNA for the CDR3: TGTGCCAGTAGTATATGGGGGGGACAGCCCCAGCATTTT. This sequence encodes CASSIWGGQPQHF.

This clone has only one observation. The rearrangement links TRBV25-1 to TRBJ2-1; TRBD2 matches 8 bases. V shed 4 bases and J 6 bases; nucleotides not matched to a gene: 11. CDR1 is MGHDK, CDR2 SYGVNS, per germline. This CDR3 spans 16 amino acids. For the CDR3, the DNA is TGTGCCAGCAGTGCCCCTTGGGCGGGAGGTGCCAATGAGCAGTTCTTC. This sequence encodes CASSAPWAGGANEQFF.

This chain connects TRBV7-2 to TRBJ2-2; 8 bases align to TRBD2. This CDR3 is 16 amino acids long. Germline V gene data show CDR1 as SGHTA and CDR2 as FQGNSA. The ends lost 5 bases at V and 5 bases at J; junction bases unmatched: 10. In nucleotides, the CDR3 is TGTGCCAGCAGCCCCAGGGGAGTAGCGGGAACCGGGGAGCTGTTTTTT. It encodes CASSPRGVAGTGELFF.

This chain uses TRBV2 with TRBJ2-1; 11 nucleotides match TRBD2. CDR1 and CDR2 from the germline V gene are SNHLY and FYNNEI. The CDR3 extends over 17 amino acids. The trim removed 3 bases at V and 6 bases at J, leaving 10 bases unmatched. The chain's CDR3 is CASSEELRLAGRNEQFF. As DNA, the CDR3 is TGTGCCAGCAGTGAGGAGTTACGACTAGCGGGACGCAATGAGCAGTTCTTC. Full variable domain (rest looked up from reference TRBV2 and TRBJ2-1): EPEVTQTPSHQVTQMGQEVILRCVPISNHLYFYWYRQILGQKVEFLVSFYNNEISEKSEIFDDQFSVERPDGSNFTLKIRSTKLEDSAMYFCASSEELRLAGRNEQFFGPGTRLTVL.

CDR3 nucleotide sequence: TGTGCCAGCAGAGGACGATCCGGGTGGGATGAGCAGTTCTTC. This translates into CASRGRSGWDEQFF. This chain uses TRBV11-2 with TRBJ2-1, with D hard to call. Germline V gene data show CDR1 as SGHAT and CDR2 as FQNNGV. V was shortened by 6 bases and J by 8 bases, with 17 bases between the two germline ends. The CDR3 covers 14 residues.

The J gene is TRBJ1-2, the V gene TRBV19; a weak D match, TRBD1 (6 bases). The CDR3 totals 15 residues. Between the trimmed V and J ends, which lost 3 bases and 2 bases, there was a span of 13 bases. The germline V gene encodes CDR1 LNHDA and CDR2 SQIVND (reference sequence). CDR3 in amino acids: CASSMSEGVNYGYTF. CDR3 sequence (DNA): TGTGCCAGTAGTATGTCGGAGGGGGTAAACTATGGCTACACCTTC.

CDR3 region: CASGIYEQYF. As DNA, the CDR3 is TGTGCCAGCGGAATCTACGAGCAGTACTTC. The chain joins TRBV6-5 to TRBJ2-7; no clear D. Germline lookup yields CDR1 MNHEY and CDR2 SVGAGI. Trimming stripped 8 bases from V and 3 bases from J, with 5 bases between. This CDR3 is built from 10 residues.

This chain connects TRBV6-5 to TRBJ2-7; D unclear. Germline V CDR1 and CDR2: MNHEY, SVGAGI. The CDR3 is 12 residues long. V lost 4 bases to trimming and J lost 3 bases, with 7 bases between them. CDR3 amino acids: CASSSQNYEQYF. The CDR3 DNA is TGTGCCAGCAGTTCACAGAACTACGAGCAGTACTTC.

CDR3 loop: CASSHKSGSNTEAFF. CDR3 nucleotide sequence: TGCGCCAGCAGTCACAAATCGGGGAGTAACACTGAAGCTTTCTTT. J is TRBJ1-1 and V is TRBV23-1; D not certain. TRBV23-1 is an ORF for which the function is uncertain. The CDR3 sequence is 15 residues long. V dropped 3 bases and J dropped 2 bases, with 13 bases sitting between them.

This clone showed up just a few times. This rearrangement joins TRBV28 to TRBJ1-4, with D maybe TRBD1 (5 bases). V was cut by 3 bases and J by 8 bases, with 13 bases left in between. The CDR3 has 14 amino acids. CDR1 MDHEN and CDR2 SYDVKM come from the germline V gene. The CDR3 loop is CASSLPDGAEKLFF. The CDR3 bases are TGTGCCAGCAGTTTGCCGGATGGGGCGGAAAAACTGTTTTTT.

The V and J genes are TRBV7-9 and TRBJ2-7; 8 nucleotides line up with TRBD1. This CDR3 comprises 15 residues. Per germline, CDR1 SEHNR and CDR2 FQNEAQ (reference sequence). Germline trimming cut 4 bases from V and 5 bases from J; bases unmatched to any gene: 10. CDR3 nucleotides: TGTGCCAGCAGCTCTGGACAGGGAGAGTCCCACGAGCAGTACTTC. It is translated as CASSSGQGESHEQYF.

The chain uses TRBV4-2 and TRBJ1-1; TRBD1 is a possible D gene (5 bases). Germline CDR1 reads LGHNA; CDR2 reads YNFKEQ. The CDR3 is made up of 19 amino acids. V was pared by 4 bases and J by 3 bases, with 27 bases between. The CDR3 is CASSLTTRDGRFEDTEAFF. For the CDR3, the DNA is TGTGCCAGCAGCCTGACCACCCGGGACGGCCGTTTTGAAGACACTGAAGCTTTCTTT.

Notes on this clone: Other DNA sequences in this specimen translate into the identical CDR3. The chain has TRBV6-5 and TRBJ1-2, with 7 bases aligning to TRBD1. Germline trimming cut 6 bases from V and 6 bases from J; bases unmatched to any gene: 4. Germline CDR1 MNHEY, CDR2 SVGAGI. The CDR3 sequence is 12 residues long. As DNA, the CDR3 is TGTGCCAGCAGGACAGGGCTCGATGGCTACACCTTC. Translation: CASRTGLDGYTF.

The chain combines TRBV6-1 with TRBJ2-7, with 7 bases identical to TRBD1. The CDR3 has 14 amino acids. The germline gives CDR1 MNHNS, CDR2 SASEGT. V was pared by 10 bases and J by 2 bases, with 11 bases of the junction left unmatched. CDR3 nucleotides: TGTGCCACCTACCTAAGGACAGGAACCTACGAGCAGTACTTC. This translates into CATYLRTGTYEQYF.

The chain recombines TRBV6-5 with TRBJ2-2, with TRBD2 as a possible D gene (5 bases). Germline loops: CDR1 MNHEY, CDR2 SVGAGI. Between the trimmed V and J ends, which lost 6 bases and 4 bases, there was a span of 15 bases. The CDR3 loop spans 15 amino acids. CDR3 sequence (DNA): TGTGCCAGCAGCTACAACGGGAAATCCACCGGGGAGCTGTTTTTT. Amino acids: CASSYNGKSTGELFF.

With regard to this clone: Within the sample, other DNA sequences also encode this same CDR3. The chain employs TRBV4-1 and TRBJ2-7, with D possibly being TRBD1 (5 bases). The CDR3 has 13 amino acids. CDR1 is MGHRA and CDR2 is YSYEKL in the germline V gene. Trimming shortened V by 4 bases and J by 0 bases, and 7 bases separated the two germline ends. The CDR3 DNA sequence: TGCGCCAGCAGCCCAGGGCCCTCCTACGAGCAGTACTTC. Translating it yields CASSPGPSYEQYF.

The V and J genes are TRBV19 and TRBJ2-1, with D unresolved. V gave up 3 bases and J gave up 2 bases, with 23 bases separating them. Germline CDR1 and CDR2: LNHDA and SQIVND (reference sequence). CDR3 length: 19 amino acids. The DNA for the CDR3 is TGTGCCAGTAGTATTATCCCCCTGACAACCATAGACCCCTACAATGAGCAGTTCTTC. It encodes CASSIIPLTTIDPYNEQFF. The full variable domain, completed using reference TRBV19 and TRBJ2-1, is DGGITQSPKYLFRKEGQNVTLSCEQNLNHDAMYWYRQDPGQGLRLIYYSQIVNDFQKGDIAEGYSVSREKKESFPLTVTSAQKNPTAFYLCASSIIPLTTIDPYNEQFFGPGTRLTVL.